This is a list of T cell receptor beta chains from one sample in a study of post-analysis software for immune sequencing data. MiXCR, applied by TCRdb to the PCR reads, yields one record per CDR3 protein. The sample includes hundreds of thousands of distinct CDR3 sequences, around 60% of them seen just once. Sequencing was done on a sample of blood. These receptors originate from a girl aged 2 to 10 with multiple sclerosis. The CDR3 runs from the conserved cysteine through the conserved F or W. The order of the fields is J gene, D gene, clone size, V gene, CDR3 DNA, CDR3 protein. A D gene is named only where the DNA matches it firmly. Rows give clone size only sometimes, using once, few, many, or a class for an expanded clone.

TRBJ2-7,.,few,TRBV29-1,TGCAGCGTTGCGGACAGCACCTCCTACGAGCAGTACTTC,CSVADSTSYEQYF
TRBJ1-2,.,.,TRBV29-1,TGCAGCGTTGACGGGAGCTATGGCTACACCTTC,CSVDGSYGYTF
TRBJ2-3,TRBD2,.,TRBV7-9,TGTGCCAGCAGCCGGCGACGGGGGGGCACAGATACGCAGTATTTT,CASSRRRGGTDTQYF
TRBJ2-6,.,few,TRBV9,TGTGCCAGCAGCGTCCAGGGCTCTGGGGCCAACGTCCTGACTTTC,CASSVQGSGANVLTF
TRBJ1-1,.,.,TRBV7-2,TGTGCCAGCAGCTTAGTTGGAGGGGTAGGGACTGAAGCTTTCTTT,CASSLVGGVGTEAFF
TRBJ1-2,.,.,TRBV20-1,TGCAGTGCTAGTCACGAGGGGGGCGCAGTAGATGGTGGCTACACCTTC,CSASHEGGAVDGGYTF
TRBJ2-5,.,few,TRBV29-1,TGCAGCGCGCGGGGGCCCCAAGAGACCCAGTACTTC,CSARGPQETQYF
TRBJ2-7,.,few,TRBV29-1,TGCAGCGTTTCCACCTACGAGCAGTACTTC,CSVSTYEQYF
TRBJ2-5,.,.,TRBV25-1,TGTGCCAGTTCAGACAGCCCCCGGGAGACCCAGTACTTC,CASSDSPRETQYF
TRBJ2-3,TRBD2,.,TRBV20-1,TGCAGTGCCCTACTAGCGGGAGGGGGCACAGATACGCAGTATTTT,CSALLAGGGTDTQYF
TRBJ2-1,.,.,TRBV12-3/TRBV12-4,TGTGCCAGCAGCCACGCCGGGGGCCGCGGGGAGCAGTTCTTC,CASSHAGGRGEQFF
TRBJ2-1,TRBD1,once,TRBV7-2,TGCGCCAGCAGCTCAACCGCGGACAGGGTATTGCTCAATGAGCAGTTCTTC,CASSSTADRVLLNEQFF
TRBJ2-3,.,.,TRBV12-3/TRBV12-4,TGTGCCAGCAGTGGCGTCGGGCCCTGGGGAACAGATACGCAGTATTTT,CASSGVGPWGTDTQYF
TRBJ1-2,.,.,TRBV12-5,TGTGCTAGTGGTCCAGCCACAGGGTATGGCTACACCTTC,CASGPATGYGYTF
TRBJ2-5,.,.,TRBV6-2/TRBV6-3,TGTGCCAGCATCCACGGGGTGTCGGAGACCCAGTACTTC,CASIHGVSETQYF
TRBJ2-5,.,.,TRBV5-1,TGCGCCAGCAGCTCCCCCGGGAACGGCCAAGAGACCCAGTACTTC,CASSSPGNGQETQYF
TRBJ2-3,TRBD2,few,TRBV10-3,TGTGCCATCAGGGATACTGGACTAGCGGGATTCCCAGATACGCAGTATTTT,CAIRDTGLAGFPDTQYF
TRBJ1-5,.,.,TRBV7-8,TGTGCCAGCAGCTTAGTTGATTTGGATCAGCCCCAGCATTTT,CASSLVDLDQPQHF
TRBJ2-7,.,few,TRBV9,TGTGCCAGCAGCCCAGTGGTCGGGACACCCTACGAGCAGTACTTC,CASSPVVGTPYEQYF
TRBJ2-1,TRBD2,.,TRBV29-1,TGCAGCGTGAAGACTAGCGGGTACAATGAGCAGTTCTTC,CSVKTSGYNEQFF